This entry lists 17 T cell receptor beta chains sequenced from one sample in a study of identifying expanded T cells in peripheral blood. The assay was immunoSEQ multiplex PCR, and TCRdb's table has in-frame clones only and misses some. Of roughly 78,000 clones listed, roughly nine tenths were seen once; the top ten hold more than 2.5%. The material sequenced was blood. The receptors were sampled from a person between 18 and 75 years old in good health.

This clone has a single count. This sequence joins TRBV30 and TRBJ1-2, with D maybe TRBD1 (6 bases). Germline loops: CDR1 GTSNPN, CDR2 SVGIG (reference sequence). V was pared by 3 bases and J by 3 bases, with 11 bases between. The CDR3 spans 13 residues. The CDR3 nucleotides read TGTGCCTGGAGGGACAGTACTGACTATGGCTACACCTTC. This codes for CAWRDSTDYGYTF.

The rearrangement uses TRBV5-4 and TRBJ2-7, with 11 nucleotides matching TRBD1. Germline CDR1 and CDR2: SGHNT and YYREEE (reference sequence). The CDR3 is 13 amino acids. The V and J ends lost 9 bases and 3 bases, in that order; junction bases with no gene match: 5. CDR3 loop: CATSGTGGYEQYF. The DNA of the CDR3 is TGTGCCACCTCCGGGACAGGGGGCTACGAGCAGTACTTC.

The chain uses TRBV2 and TRBJ1-2; 12 positions agree with TRBD1. V shed 6 bases and J 4 bases; nucleotides not matched to a gene: 6. Germline-derived CDR1 and CDR2 are SNHLY and FYNNEI. The CDR3 loop spans 15 amino acids. In DNA, the CDR3 is TGTGCCAGCAGAAGCGGGACAGGGGGCTCCTATGGCTACACCTTC. Translating it yields CASRSGTGGSYGYTF.

This clone was observed many times. V and J are TRBV2 and TRBJ2-7; tentatively, D is TRBD2 (5 bases). The germline V and J ends were trimmed by 6 bases and 6 bases, with 12 bases remaining between them. The V gene's germline CDR1 is SNHLY and CDR2 FYNNEI. The CDR3 sequence is 12 residues long. CDR3 region: CASSFGVGEQYF. The CDR3 bases are TGTGCCAGCAGCTTCGGGGTTGGCGAGCAGTACTTC.

The chain is built from TRBV25-1 and TRBJ2-4; 7 positions agree with TRBD1. The CDR3 has 17 residues. CDR1 and CDR2 from the germline V gene are MGHDK and SYGVNS. The V segment lost 8 bases and the J segment 0 bases; nucleotides outside the gene matches: 13. The CDR3 reads CASEKTGASIAKNIQYF. DNA of the CDR3: TGTGCCAGCGAAAAAACAGGGGCCTCGATAGCCAAAAACATTCAGTACTTC. Full variable domain (outside the CDR3, taken from reference TRBV25-1 and TRBJ2-4): EADIYQTPRYLVIGTGKKITLECSQTMGHDKMYWYQQDPGMELHLIHYSYGVNSTEKGDLSSESTVSRIRTEHFPLTLESARPSHTSQYLCASEKTGASIAKNIQYFGAGTRLSVL.

The chain combines TRBV11-2 with TRBJ2-1; D is unresolved. Trimming left V 1 base short and J 8 bases short, with 9 bases between. The germline CDR1 and CDR2 sequences are SGHAT and FQNNGV. The CDR3 length is 13 residues. CDR3 DNA: TGTGCCAGCAGCTTAGGGGAAGAGGATGAGCAGTTCTTC. Protein sequence: CASSLGEEDEQFF.

This chain uses TRBV6-5 with TRBJ2-1; 12 bases fit TRBD2. The CDR3 spans 15 residues. The J segment lost 9 bases and the V segment lost 4 bases, leaving 7 bases of the junction unmatched. Germline CDR1 and CDR2: MNHEY and SVGAGI. CDR3 DNA sequence: TGTGCCAGCAGTTCGACTAGCGGGAGAGGGTTTGAGCAGTTCTTC. Amino acids: CASSSTSGRGFEQFF.

The chain links TRBV9 to TRBJ2-7, with D unresolved. The CDR3 loop spans 14 amino acids. V shed 0 bases and J shed 3 bases, with 10 bases lying between them. CDR1 and CDR2 from the germline V gene are SGDLS and YYNGEE. CDR3 in DNA: TGTGCCAGCAGCGTAGGGGCAGTGTTCTACGAGCAGTACTTC. It translates to CASSVGAVFYEQYF.

The chain carries TRBV27 and TRBJ1-2; tentative D call: TRBD1 (6 bases). CDR1 MNHEY and CDR2 SMNVEV come from the germline V gene (reference sequence). The CDR3 has 14 residues. With 2 bases removed from V and 2 bases from J, the gap between germline ends came to 9 bases. CDR3: CASSLRGANYGYTF. The CDR3 nucleotides are TGTGCCAGCAGTTTACGGGGGGCAAACTATGGCTACACCTTC.

CDR3 sequence: CASSSSSGTPRELFF. The CDR3 DNA sequence: TGTGCCAGCAGTTCATCTAGCGGGACCCCTCGGGAGCTGTTTTTT. The rearrangement joins TRBV2 to TRBJ2-2; the match to TRBD2 covers 9 bases. Per the germline V gene, CDR1 is SNHLY and CDR2 is FYNNEI. This CDR3 has 15 residues. After removal of 5 bases from V and 9 bases from J, the junction contained 10 bases not matched to a gene.

The rearrangement links TRBV5-4 to TRBJ2-3; D unresolved. Germline V lookup: CDR1 SGHNT, CDR2 YYREEE (reference sequence). There are 14 residues in the CDR3. Trimming pared 1 base from V and 0 bases from J, leaving 6 bases between. Here the CDR3 reads CASSLRRSTDTQYF. The CDR3 DNA sequence: TGTGCCAGCAGCTTGAGGCGTAGCACAGATACGCAGTATTTT. Variable domain in full (rest from reference TRBV5-4 and TRBJ2-3): ETGVTQSPTHLIKTRGQQVTLRCSSQSGHNTVSWYQQALGQGPQFIFQYYREEENGRGNFPPRFSGLQFPNYSSELNVNALELDDSALYLCASSLRRSTDTQYFGPGTRLTVL.

The count of this clone is one. This chain uses TRBV7-2 with TRBJ2-3; D remains ambiguous. CDR3 size: 17 residues. The germline CDR1 and CDR2 sequences are SGHTA and FQGNSA. The ends were cut back, 4 bases at V and 3 bases at J, with 20 bases in the middle. CDR3 amino acids: CASSSVIPKRRTDTQYF. DNA of the CDR3: TGTGCCAGCAGCTCTGTAATACCGAAAAGGCGGACAGATACGCAGTATTTT.

The chain uses TRBV9 and TRBJ1-2; D is unresolved. The germline gives CDR1 SGDLS, CDR2 YYNGEE. The CDR3 is made up of 12 amino acids. The V gene lost 0 bases and the J gene lost 6 bases, with 6 bases spanning the gap. The CDR3 sequence is CASSVGGNGYTF. CDR3 nucleotide sequence: TGTGCCAGCAGCGTAGGAGGGAATGGCTACACCTTC. Full variable domain (remainder filled in from reference TRBV9 and TRBJ1-2): DSGVTQTPKHLITATGQRVTLRCSPRSGDLSVYWYQQSLDQGLQFLIQYYNGEERAKGNILERFSAQQFPDLHSELNLSSLELGDSALYFCASSVGGNGYTFGSGTRLTVV.

This rearrangement joins TRBV1 to TRBJ1-1. TRBV1 is annotated as a pseudogene. This CDR3 has 12 residues. The CDR3 reads CTSCLGGTEAFF. DNA of the CDR3: TGCACCAGCTGTCTCGGGGGCACTGAAGCTTTCTTT.

The rearrangement joins TRBV18 to TRBJ1-1; 9 positions agree with TRBD1. CDR1 KGHSH and CDR2 LQKENI come from the germline V gene. CDR3 size: 17 residues. V dropped 0 bases and J dropped 0; count of bases not matched to a gene: 5. CDR3 nucleotide sequence: TGTGCCAGCTCACCACCCGGGACAGGGCTTATGAACACTGAAGCTTTCTTT. This codes for CASSPPGTGLMNTEAFF.

The chain links TRBV5-5 to TRBJ2-5; 8 bases are shared with TRBD2. The germline gives CDR1 SGHKS, CDR2 YYEKEE (reference sequence). Trimming at V came to 3 bases and at J to 1 base, leaving 2 bases not matched to a gene. The CDR3 runs to 14 residues. CDR3 sequence: CASSSGLVQETQYF. CDR3 nucleotides: TGTGCCAGCAGCTCGGGACTAGTCCAAGAGACCCAGTACTTC.

The gene calls are TRBV28 and TRBJ2-1; D is uncertain. V was pared by 6 bases and J by 3 bases, with 6 bases between. There are 12 residues in the CDR3. The germline V gene has CDR1 MDHEN and CDR2 SYDVKM. This CDR3 is CASRAGYNEQFF. In nucleotides, the CDR3 is TGTGCCAGCAGGGCCGGCTACAATGAGCAGTTCTTC.